These 2 T cell receptor beta chains were sequenced from one sample in a study of spatial heterogeneity in lung cancer. Time point reported: sample taken at primary tumor resection. TCRdb re-derived calls from the 5' RACE reads in MiXCR, one entry per CDR3 protein. The table has approximately 49,000 distinct CDR3 sequences, approximately 5.3% seen once. Sample: PBMCs, taken at surgery. Source of these receptors: a male donor with early-stage non-small cell lung cancer.

J is TRBJ1-5 and V is TRBV12-3 or TRBV12-4, with a weak D call TRBD1 (6 bases). The CDR3 loop spans 12 amino acids. Trimming removed 7 bases at V and 5 bases at J, with 9 bases between. DNA of the CDR3: TGTGCCAGCAAATGGACAGATCAGCCCCAGCATTTT. Its translation: CASKWTDQPQHF.

This clonotype has a count of ten or more. The chain recombines TRBV5-1 with TRBJ2-1; D unclear. This CDR3 is 15 amino acids long. Germline-derived CDR1 and CDR2 are SGHRS and YFSETQ. Deletions cut 0 bases from V and 0 bases from J, with 7 bases between. CDR3 DNA: TGCGCCAGCAGCTTGGTTCCTGGCTCCTACAATGAGCAGTTCTTC. This encodes CASSLVPGSYNEQFF.